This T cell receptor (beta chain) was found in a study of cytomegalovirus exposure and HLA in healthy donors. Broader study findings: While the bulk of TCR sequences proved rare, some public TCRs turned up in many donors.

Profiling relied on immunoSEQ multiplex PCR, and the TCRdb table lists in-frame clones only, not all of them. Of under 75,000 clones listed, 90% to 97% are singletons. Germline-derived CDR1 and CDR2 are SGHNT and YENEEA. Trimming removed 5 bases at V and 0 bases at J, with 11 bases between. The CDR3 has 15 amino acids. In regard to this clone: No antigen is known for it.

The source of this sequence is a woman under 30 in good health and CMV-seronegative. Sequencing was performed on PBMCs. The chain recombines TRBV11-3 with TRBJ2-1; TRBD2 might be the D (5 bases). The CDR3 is CASSASSGSYNEQFF. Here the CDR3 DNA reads TGTGCCAGCAGCGCATCAAGCGGCTCCTACAATGAGCAGTTCTTC.